The entry below describes one T cell receptor beta chain. This sample is part of a study of radiotherapy plus CTLA-4 blockade in lung cancer. Overall study context: Disease control was achieved by about 34% of patients, and objective responses by 18%.

CDR3 length: 15 amino acids. The V gene's germline CDR1 is KGHSH and CDR2 LQKENI. Trimming pared 6 bases from V and 5 bases from J, leaving 17 bases between. Clones were read by immunoSEQ multiplex PCR, and TCRdb kept only the in-frame ones, dropping some. The sample comprises roughly 66,000 clones, around four fifths of which are singletons, and less than 5% rests with the top ten. This material consisted of peripheral blood, taken from a patient treated with radiotherapy plus ipilimumab. The receptor's source is a human donor with non-small cell lung cancer who had a partial response to radiotherapy plus ipilimumab. The chain recombines TRBV18 with TRBJ2-1; tentative D call: TRBD2 (6 bases). The CDR3 is CASSRRGADNNEQFF. CDR3 in DNA: TGTGCCAGCTCCCGACGCGGGGCTGATAACAATGAGCAGTTCTTC.